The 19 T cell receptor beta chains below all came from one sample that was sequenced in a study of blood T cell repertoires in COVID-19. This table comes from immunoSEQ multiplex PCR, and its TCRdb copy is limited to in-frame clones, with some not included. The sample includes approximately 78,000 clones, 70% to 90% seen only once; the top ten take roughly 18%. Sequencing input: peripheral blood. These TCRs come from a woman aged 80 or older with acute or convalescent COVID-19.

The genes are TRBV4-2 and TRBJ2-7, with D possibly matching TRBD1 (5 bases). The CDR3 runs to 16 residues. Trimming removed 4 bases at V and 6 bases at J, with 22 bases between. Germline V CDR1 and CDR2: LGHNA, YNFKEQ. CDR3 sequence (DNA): TGTGCCAGCAGCCCCTACAGGACCGACCTAGGGGCCGAGCAGTACTTC. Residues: CASSPYRTDLGAEQYF.

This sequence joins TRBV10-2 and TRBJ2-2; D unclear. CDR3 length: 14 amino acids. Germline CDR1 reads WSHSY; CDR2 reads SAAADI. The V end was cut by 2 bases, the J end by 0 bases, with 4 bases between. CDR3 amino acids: CASSETSNTGELFF. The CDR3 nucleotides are TGCGCCAGCAGTGAGACATCGAACACCGGGGAGCTGTTTTTT.

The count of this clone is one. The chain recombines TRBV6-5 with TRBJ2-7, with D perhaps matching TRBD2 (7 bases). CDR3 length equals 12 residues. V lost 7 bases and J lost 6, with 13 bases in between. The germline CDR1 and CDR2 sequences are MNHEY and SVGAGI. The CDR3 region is CASIGGPTEQYF. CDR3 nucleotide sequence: TGTGCCAGCATCGGGGGGCCGACCGAGCAGTACTTC.

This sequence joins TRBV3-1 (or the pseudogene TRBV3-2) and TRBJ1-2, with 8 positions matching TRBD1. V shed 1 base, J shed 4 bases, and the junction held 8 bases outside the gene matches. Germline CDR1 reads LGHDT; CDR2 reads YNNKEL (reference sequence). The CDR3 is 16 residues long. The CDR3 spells CASSQVGDRSLYGYTF. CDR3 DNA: TGTGCCAGCAGCCAAGTCGGGGACAGGAGCCTCTATGGCTACACCTTC.

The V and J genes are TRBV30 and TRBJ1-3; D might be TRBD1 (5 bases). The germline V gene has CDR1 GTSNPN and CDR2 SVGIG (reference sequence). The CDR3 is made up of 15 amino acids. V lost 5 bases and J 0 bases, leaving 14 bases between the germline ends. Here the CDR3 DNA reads TGTGCCTGGGGATTACAGGCCTCCTCTGGAAACACCATATATTTT. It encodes CAWGLQASSGNTIYF. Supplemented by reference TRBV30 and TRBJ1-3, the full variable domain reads SQTIHQWPATLVQPVGSPLSLECTVEGTSNPNLYWYRQAAGRGLQLLFYSVGIGQISSEVPQNLSASRPQDRQFILSSKKLLLSDSGFYLCAWGLQASSGNTIYFGEGSWLTVV.

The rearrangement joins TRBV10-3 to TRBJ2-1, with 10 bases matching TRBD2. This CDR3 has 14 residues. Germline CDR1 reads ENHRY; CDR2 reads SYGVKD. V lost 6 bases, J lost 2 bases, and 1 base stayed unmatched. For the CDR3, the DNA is TGTGCCATCAGGGGACTAGCGACCTACAATGAGCAGTTCTTC. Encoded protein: CAIRGLATYNEQFF.

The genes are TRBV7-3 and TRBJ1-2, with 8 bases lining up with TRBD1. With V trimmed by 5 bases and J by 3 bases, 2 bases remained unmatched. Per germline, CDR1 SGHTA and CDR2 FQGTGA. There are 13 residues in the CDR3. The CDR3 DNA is TGTGCCAGCAGCACAGGGGGGGACTATGGCTACACCTTC. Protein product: CASSTGGDYGYTF.

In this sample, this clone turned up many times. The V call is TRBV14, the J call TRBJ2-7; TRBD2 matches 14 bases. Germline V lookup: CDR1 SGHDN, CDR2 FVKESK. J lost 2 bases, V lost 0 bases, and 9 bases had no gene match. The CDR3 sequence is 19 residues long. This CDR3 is CASSQDLRTSGRSAYEQYF. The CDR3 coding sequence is TGTGCCAGCAGCCAAGATCTACGGACTAGCGGGAGGAGCGCCTACGAGCAGTACTTC.

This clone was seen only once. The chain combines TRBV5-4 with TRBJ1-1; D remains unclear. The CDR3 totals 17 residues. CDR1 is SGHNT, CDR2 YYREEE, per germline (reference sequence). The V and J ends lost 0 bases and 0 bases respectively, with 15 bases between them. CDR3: CASSLGGSSILNTEAFF. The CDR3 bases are TGTGCCAGCAGCTTGGGCGGCTCATCGATTTTGAACACTGAAGCTTTCTTT.

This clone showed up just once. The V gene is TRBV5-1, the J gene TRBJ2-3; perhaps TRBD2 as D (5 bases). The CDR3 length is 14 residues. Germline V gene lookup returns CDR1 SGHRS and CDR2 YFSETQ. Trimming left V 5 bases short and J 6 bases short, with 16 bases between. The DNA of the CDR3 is TGCGCCAGCAGTTCACCTCCAGCGGCTGATACGCAGTATTTT. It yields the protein CASSSPPAADTQYF.

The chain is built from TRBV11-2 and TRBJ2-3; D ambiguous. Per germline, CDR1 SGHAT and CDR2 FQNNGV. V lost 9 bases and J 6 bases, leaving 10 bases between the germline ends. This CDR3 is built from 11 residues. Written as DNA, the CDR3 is TGTGCCAGTACAACGGAGGATACGCAGTATTTT. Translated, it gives CASTTEDTQYF. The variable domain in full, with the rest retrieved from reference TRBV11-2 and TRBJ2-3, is EAGVAQSPRYKIIEKRQSVAFWCNPISGHATLYWYQQILGQGPKLLIQFQNNGVVDDSQLPKDRFSAERLKGVDSTLKIQPAKLEDSAVYLCASTTEDTQYFGPGTRLTVL.

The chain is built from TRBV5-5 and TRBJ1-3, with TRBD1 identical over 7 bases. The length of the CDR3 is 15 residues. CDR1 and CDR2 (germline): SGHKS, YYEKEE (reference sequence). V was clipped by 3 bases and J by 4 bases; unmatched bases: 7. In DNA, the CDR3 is TGTGCCAGCAGCTGGGTAATGGACAGGGGAAACACCATATATTTT. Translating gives CASSWVMDRGNTIYF.

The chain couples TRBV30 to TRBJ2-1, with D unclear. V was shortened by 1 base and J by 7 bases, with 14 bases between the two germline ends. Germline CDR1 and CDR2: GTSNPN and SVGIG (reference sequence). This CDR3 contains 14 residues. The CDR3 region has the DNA TGTGCCTGGAGTGCCGGTAGCATGGGTAATGAGCAGTTCTTC. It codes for CAWSAGSMGNEQFF.

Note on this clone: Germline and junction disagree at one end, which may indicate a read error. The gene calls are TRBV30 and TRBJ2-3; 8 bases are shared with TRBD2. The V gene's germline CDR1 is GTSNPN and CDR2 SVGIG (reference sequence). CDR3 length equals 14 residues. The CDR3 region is CAGGFGAGVDTQYF. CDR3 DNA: TGTGCCGGGGGTTTCGGAGCGGGAGTAGATACGCAATATTTT.

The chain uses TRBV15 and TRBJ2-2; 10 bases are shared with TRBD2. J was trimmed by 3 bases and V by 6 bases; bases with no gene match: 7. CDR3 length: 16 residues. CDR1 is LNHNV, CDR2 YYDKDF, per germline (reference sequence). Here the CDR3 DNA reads TGTGCCACCAGGGAGATAGCGGGGGGCGACACCGGGGAGCTGTTTTTT. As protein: CATREIAGGDTGELFF.

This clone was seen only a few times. DNA for the CDR3: TGTGCCATAACAGGGGGGTCCTACGAGCAGTACTTC. Translating it yields CAITGGSYEQYF. This chain links TRBV11-2 with TRBJ2-7; 8 bases map to TRBD1. V dropped 10 bases and J dropped 1; count of bases not matched to a gene: 3. The CDR3 is 12 residues long. From germline, CDR1 is SGHAT and CDR2 FQNNGV.

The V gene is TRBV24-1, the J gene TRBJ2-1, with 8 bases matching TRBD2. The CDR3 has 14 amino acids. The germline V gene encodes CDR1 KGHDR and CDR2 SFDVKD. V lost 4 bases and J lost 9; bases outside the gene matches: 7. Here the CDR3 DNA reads TGTGCCACCAGTGAAAAGCGGGAGAGGGGTGAGCAGTTCTTC. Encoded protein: CATSEKRERGEQFF.

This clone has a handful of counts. The CDR3 DNA reads as TGTGCCATCAGTGCCGGGAGAGGGTCCTACAATGAGCAGTTCTTC. Translation: CAISAGRGSYNEQFF. This chain uses TRBV10-3 with TRBJ2-1; D might be TRBD2 (6 bases). The CDR3 is 15 residues long. V lost 4 bases, J lost 1 base, and 11 bases lay in between. CDR1 ENHRY and CDR2 SYGVKD come from the germline V gene.

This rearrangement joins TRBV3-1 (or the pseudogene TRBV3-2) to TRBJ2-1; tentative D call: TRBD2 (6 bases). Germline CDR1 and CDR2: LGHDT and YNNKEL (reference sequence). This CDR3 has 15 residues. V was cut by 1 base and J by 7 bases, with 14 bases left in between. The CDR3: CASSQVSLRGNEQFF. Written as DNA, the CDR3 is TGTGCCAGCAGCCAAGTGTCTCTGCGGGGAAATGAGCAGTTCTTC.